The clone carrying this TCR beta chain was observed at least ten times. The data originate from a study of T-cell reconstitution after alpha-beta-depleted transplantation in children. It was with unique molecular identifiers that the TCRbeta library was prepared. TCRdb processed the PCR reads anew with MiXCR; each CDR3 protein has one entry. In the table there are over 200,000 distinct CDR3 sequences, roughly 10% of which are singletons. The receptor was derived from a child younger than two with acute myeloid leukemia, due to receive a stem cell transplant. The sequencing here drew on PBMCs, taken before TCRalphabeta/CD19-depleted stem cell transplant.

In DNA, the CDR3 is TGCAGCGCAACAACTACAGGGACCTGGCTCTATGGCTACACCTTC. Protein: CSATTTGTWLYGYTF. V is TRBV29-1 and J is TRBJ1-2; possible D gene TRBD1, 6 bases. From germline, CDR1 is SQVTM and CDR2 ANQGSEA. The germline V and J ends were trimmed by 7 bases and 4 bases, with 22 bases remaining between them. The CDR3 is 15 amino acids. Full variable domain (remainder filled in from reference TRBV29-1 and TRBJ1-2): SAVISQKPSRDICQRGTSLTIQCQVDSQVTMMFWYRQQPGQSLTLIATANQGSEATYESGFVIDKFPISRPNLTFSTLTVSNMSPEDSSIYLCSATTTGTWLYGYTFGSGTRLTVV.